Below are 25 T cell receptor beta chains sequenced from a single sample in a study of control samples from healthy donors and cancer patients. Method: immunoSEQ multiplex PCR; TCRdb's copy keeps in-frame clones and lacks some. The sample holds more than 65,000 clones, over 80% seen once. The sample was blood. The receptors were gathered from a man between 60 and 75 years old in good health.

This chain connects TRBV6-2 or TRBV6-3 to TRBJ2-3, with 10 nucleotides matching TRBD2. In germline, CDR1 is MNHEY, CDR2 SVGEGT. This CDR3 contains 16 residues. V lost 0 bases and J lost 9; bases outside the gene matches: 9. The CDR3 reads CASSYSASGSVKTQYF. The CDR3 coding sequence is TGTGCCAGCAGTTACTCGGCTAGCGGGAGTGTAAAAACGCAGTATTTT.

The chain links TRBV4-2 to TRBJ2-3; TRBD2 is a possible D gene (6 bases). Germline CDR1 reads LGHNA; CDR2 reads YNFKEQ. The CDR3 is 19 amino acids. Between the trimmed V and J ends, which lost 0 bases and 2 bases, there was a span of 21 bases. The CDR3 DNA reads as TGTGCCAGCAGCCAAGAGGTTTCGAGGGGACTGGGGACCACAGATACGCAGTATTTT. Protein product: CASSQEVSRGLGTTDTQYF.

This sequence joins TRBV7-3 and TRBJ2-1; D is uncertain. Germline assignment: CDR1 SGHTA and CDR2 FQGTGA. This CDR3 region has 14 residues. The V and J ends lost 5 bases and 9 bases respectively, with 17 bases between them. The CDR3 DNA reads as TGTGCCAGCAGCCCACAATTAGCATACGGTGAGCAGTTCTTC. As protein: CASSPQLAYGEQFF. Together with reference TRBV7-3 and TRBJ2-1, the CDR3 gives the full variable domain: GAGVSQTPSNKVTEKGKYVELRCDPISGHTALYWYRQSLGQGPEFLIYFQGTGAADDSGLPNDRFFAVRPEGSVSTLKIQRTERGDSAVYLCASSPQLAYGEQFFGPGTRLTVL.

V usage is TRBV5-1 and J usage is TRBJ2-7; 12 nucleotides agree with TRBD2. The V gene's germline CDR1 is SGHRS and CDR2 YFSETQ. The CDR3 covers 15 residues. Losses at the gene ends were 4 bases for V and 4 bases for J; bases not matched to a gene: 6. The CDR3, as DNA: TGCGCCAGCAGCGACGGACTAGCGGGATCTTACGAGCAGTACTTC. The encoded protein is CASSDGLAGSYEQYF.

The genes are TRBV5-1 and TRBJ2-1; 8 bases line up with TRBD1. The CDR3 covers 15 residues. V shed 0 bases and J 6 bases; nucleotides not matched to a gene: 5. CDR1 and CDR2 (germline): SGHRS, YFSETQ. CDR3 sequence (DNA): TGCGCCAGCAGCTTGGCCTGGACAGGGACCAATGAGCAGTTCTTC. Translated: CASSLAWTGTNEQFF.

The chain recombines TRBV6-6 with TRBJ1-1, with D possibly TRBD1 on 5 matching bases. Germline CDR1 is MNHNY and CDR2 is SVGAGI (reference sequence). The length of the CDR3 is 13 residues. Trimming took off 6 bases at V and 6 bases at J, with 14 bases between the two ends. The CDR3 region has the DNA TGTGCCAGCAGCCAGGGCGGGTACGCTGAAGCTTTCTTT. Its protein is CASSQGGYAEAFF.

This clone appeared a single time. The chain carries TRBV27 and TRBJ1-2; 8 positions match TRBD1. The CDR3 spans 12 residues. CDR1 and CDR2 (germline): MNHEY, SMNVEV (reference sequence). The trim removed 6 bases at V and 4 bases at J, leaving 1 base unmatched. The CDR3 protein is CASRDRVYGYTF. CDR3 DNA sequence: TGTGCCAGCAGGGACAGGGTCTATGGCTACACCTTC.

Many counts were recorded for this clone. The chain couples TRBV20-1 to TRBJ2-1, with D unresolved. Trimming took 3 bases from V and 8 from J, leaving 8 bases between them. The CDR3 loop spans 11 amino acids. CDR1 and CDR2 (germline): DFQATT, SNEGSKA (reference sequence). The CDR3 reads CSASGSDEQFF. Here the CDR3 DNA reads TGCAGTGCTAGCGGGTCGGATGAGCAGTTCTTC.

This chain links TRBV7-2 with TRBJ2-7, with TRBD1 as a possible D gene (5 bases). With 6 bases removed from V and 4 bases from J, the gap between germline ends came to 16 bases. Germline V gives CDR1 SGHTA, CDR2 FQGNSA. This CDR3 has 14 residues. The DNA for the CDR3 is TGTGCCAGCAGTTCCAGTGCGACAGCTTACGAGCAGTACTTC. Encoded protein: CASSSSATAYEQYF.

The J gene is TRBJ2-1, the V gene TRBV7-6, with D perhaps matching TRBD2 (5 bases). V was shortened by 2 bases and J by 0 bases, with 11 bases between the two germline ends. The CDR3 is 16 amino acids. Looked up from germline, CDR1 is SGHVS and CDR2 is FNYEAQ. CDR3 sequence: CASSLSGLSSYNEQFF. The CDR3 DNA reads TGTGCCAGCAGCTTAAGCGGTCTTAGCTCCTACAATGAGCAGTTCTTC.

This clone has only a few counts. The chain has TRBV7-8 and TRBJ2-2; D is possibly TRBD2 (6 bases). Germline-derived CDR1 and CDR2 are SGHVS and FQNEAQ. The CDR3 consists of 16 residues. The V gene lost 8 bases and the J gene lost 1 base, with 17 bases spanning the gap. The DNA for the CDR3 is TGTGCCAGCTCGTTTTTTAGTAGCGGGAACACCGGGGAGCTGTTTTTT. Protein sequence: CASSFFSSGNTGELFF.

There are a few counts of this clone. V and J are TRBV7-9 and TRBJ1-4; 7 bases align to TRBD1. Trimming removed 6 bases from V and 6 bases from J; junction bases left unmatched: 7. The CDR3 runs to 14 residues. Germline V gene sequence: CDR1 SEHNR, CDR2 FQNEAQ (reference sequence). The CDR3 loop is CASRPQGNDEKLFF. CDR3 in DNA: TGTGCCAGCAGACCACAGGGGAATGATGAAAAACTGTTTTTT.

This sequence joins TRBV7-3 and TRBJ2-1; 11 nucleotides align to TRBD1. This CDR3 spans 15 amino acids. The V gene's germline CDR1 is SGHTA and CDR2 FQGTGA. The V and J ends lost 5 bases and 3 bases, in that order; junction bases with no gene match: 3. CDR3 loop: CASSRGTGGYNEQFF. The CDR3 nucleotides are TGTGCCAGCAGCCGAGGGACAGGGGGCTACAATGAGCAGTTCTTC.

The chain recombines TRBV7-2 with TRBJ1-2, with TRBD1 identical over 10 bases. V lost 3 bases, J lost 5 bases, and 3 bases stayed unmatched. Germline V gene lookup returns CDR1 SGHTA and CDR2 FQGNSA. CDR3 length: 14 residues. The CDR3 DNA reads TGTGCCAGCAGCTTGACAGGGGGCGAGTATGGCTACACCTTC. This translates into CASSLTGGEYGYTF.

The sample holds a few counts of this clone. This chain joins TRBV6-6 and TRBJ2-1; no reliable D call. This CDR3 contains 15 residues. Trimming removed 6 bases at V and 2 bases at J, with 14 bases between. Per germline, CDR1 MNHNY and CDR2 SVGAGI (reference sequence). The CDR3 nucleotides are TGTGCCAGCAGCGTAGCAGATGCCGCCTACAATGAGCAGTTCTTC. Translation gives CASSVADAAYNEQFF.

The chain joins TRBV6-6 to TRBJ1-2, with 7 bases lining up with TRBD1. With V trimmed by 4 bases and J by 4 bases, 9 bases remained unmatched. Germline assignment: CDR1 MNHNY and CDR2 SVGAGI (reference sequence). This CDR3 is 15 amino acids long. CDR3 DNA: TGTGCCAGCAGTTCGGGGGCGGACAGGAGCTATGGCTACACCTTC. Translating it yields CASSSGADRSYGYTF.

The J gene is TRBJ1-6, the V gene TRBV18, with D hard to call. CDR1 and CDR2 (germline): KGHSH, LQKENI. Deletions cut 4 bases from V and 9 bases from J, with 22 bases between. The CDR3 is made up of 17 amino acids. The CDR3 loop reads CASSLGSGPDVSSPLHF. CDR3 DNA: TGTGCCAGCTCACTTGGGAGCGGACCGGACGTTAGTTCACCCCTCCACTTT.

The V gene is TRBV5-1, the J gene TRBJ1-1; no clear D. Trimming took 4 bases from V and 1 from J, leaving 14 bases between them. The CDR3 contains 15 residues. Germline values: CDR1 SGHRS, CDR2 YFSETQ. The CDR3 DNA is TGCGCCAGCAGCCAGCTTCGTTTGGGGAACACTGAAGCTTTCTTT. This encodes CASSQLRLGNTEAFF.

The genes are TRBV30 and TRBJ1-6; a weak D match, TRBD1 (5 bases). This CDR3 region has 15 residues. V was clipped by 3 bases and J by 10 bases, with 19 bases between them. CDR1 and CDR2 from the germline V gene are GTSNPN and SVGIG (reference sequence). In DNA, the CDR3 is TGTGCCTGGAGCGGGGGAGAGGGGAGCCTCTCACCCCTCCACTTT. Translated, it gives CAWSGGEGSLSPLHF.

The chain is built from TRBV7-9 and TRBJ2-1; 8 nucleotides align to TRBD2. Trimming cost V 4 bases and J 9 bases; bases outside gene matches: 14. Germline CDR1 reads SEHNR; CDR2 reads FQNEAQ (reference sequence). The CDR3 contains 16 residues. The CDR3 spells CASSSMYRAAGGEQFF. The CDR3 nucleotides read TGTGCCAGCAGCTCGATGTACCGGGCCGCGGGGGGTGAGCAGTTCTTC.

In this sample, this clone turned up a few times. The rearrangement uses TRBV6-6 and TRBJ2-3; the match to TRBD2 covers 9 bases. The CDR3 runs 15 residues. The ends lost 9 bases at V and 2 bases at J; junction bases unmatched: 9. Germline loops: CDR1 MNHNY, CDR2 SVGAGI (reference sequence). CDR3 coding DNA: TGTGCCAGTTGTGCCCTAGCGGGGTACACAGATACGCAGTATTTT. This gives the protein CASCALAGYTDTQYF.

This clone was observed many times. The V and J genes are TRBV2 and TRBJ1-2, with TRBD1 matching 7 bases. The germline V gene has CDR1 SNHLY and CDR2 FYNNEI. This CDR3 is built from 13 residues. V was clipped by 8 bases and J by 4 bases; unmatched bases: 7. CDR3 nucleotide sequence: TGTGCCAGCGTTCGGGACAGACTCTATGGCTACACCTTC. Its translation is CASVRDRLYGYTF.

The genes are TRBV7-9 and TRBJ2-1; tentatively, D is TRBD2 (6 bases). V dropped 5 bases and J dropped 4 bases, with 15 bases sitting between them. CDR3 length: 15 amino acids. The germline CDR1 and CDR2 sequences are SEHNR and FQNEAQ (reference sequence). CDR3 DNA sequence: TGTGCCAGCAGCCCCCCGGGAGCGGGTTACAATGAGCAGTTCTTC. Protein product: CASSPPGAGYNEQFF.

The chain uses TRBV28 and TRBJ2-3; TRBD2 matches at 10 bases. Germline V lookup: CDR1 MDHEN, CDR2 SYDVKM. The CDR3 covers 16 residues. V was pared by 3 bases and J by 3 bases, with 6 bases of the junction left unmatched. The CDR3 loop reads CASSFQAGGPTDTQYF. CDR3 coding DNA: TGTGCCAGCAGTTTTCAAGCGGGAGGGCCGACAGATACGCAGTATTTT.

The CDR3 nucleotides are TGTGCCAGCAGCGTCGGACAGGGGGCCGTCCAAGAGACCCAGTACTTC. Residues: CASSVGQGAVQETQYF. The rearrangement joins TRBV9 to TRBJ2-5, with 11 nucleotides matching TRBD1. V shed 2 bases and J 1 base; nucleotides not matched to a gene: 4. The germline CDR1 and CDR2 sequences are SGDLS and YYNGEE. This CDR3 contains 16 residues.